This entry describes one T cell receptor beta chain. Antigen: not known. The source of the sample is a study of T cell responses to AZD1222 COVID-19 vaccine. General study points: The CD4 TCRs associated with vaccination extended across spike and predominated at 160-218 and 743-854. With two AZD1222 doses given, Spike-specific TCR breadth and depth both rose. Nearly half of unique spike-specific TCRs reportedly avoided B.1.351 and B.1.1.7 mutated regions.

Assay used: immunoSEQ multiplex PCR; TCRdb lists only in-frame clones, some missing. The sample holds about 120,000 clones, about 90% seen once. Source: peripheral blood, taken on day 0 of AZD1222 vaccination. The TCR comes from an adult in good health.

CDR3: CASSNQRFTGSYGYTF. CDR3 sequence (DNA): TGTGCCAGCAGCAACCAAAGGTTTACAGGGAGCTATGGCTACACCTTC. The genes are TRBV6-2 or TRBV6-3 and TRBJ1-2, with a possible D match to TRBD1 (6 bases). The CDR3 has 16 amino acids. Trimming left V 6 bases short and J 4 bases short, with 21 bases between. The germline CDR1 and CDR2 sequences are MNHEY and SVGEGT.